One T cell receptor (beta chain) is described in this entry. This sample is part of a study of human T cells and chemical hapten exposure. As to time point: patch test 2, 6 weeks after DPC sensitization. Treatment denoted: therapeutic diphenylcyclopropenone sensitization with weekly scalp DPC. Using its own MiXCR run on the RACE reads, TCRdb lists one record per CDR3 protein. The sample lists 20,000 to 30,000 distinct CDR3 sequences, around a tenth occurring once. CDR3 length: 13 amino acids. Trimming shortened V by 4 bases and J by 1 base, and 10 bases separated the two germline ends. CDR1 SQVTM and CDR2 ANQGSEA come from the germline V gene.

The chain carries TRBV29-1 and TRBJ1-1; maybe TRBD1 (5 bases). This clonotype originated in a man aged 25 to 40 with alopecia areata. Some clones in this sample may be carry-over from other donors' samples. The sample consisted of whole blood, taken in connection with sensitization to the hapten diphenylcyclopropenone (DPC). The DNA of the CDR3 is TGCAGCGTTGTAACAGGATCGAACACTGAAGCTTTCTTT. It specifies CSVVTGSNTEAFF. Using reference TRBV29-1 and TRBJ1-1 for the parts outside the CDR3, the full variable domain is SAVISQKPSRDICQRGTSLTIQCQVDSQVTMMFWYRQQPGQSLTLIATANQGSEATYESGFVIDKFPISRPNLTFSTLTVSNMSPEDSSIYLCSVVTGSNTEAFFGQGTRLTVV.